Presented here are 22 T cell receptor beta chains from one specimen sequenced in a study of blood T cells in healthy people across ages. Then a second PCR, running roughly 6 to 11 cycles, was carried out with a sample-barcoded 5' primer and a J-beta primer mix. TCRdb itself ran the 5' RACE reads through MiXCR, one entry per CDR3 protein. The table has about a million distinct CDR3 sequences, 30% to 40% seen once. Sequencing was performed on blood. The receptors were sampled from a man between 18 and 35 years old in good health.

The V call is TRBV29-1, the J call TRBJ1-1, with D perhaps matching TRBD1 (5 bases). With 8 bases removed from V and 0 bases from J, the gap between germline ends came to 13 bases. The CDR3 covers 13 residues. CDR1 and CDR2 (germline): SQVTM, ANQGSEA. This chain's CDR3 is CSTQAGVNTEAFF. Written as DNA, the CDR3 is TGCAGCACCCAGGCGGGGGTGAACACTGAAGCTTTCTTT.

This chain joins TRBV20-1 and TRBJ2-7; D possibly corresponds to TRBD2 (7 bases). The CDR3 runs 14 residues. Per germline, CDR1 DFQATT and CDR2 SNEGSKA (reference sequence). Trimming stripped 0 bases from V and 4 bases from J, with 13 bases between. CDR3 DNA: TGCAGTGCTAGAGATGCGGGGGCGGGGTACGAGCAGTACTTC. Translating gives CSARDAGAGYEQYF.

The chain couples TRBV6-4 to TRBJ2-5; 10 nucleotides agree with TRBD2. J was trimmed by 11 bases and V by 0 bases; bases with no gene match: 9. There are 15 residues in the CDR3. The germline V gene encodes CDR1 MRHNA and CDR2 SNTAGT. CDR3 region: CASSDSAGGSNEQYF. The DNA for the CDR3 is TGTGCCAGCAGTGACTCAGCGGGGGGGTCTAATGAGCAGTACTTC.

This clonotype was seen more than once but under ten times. V is TRBV5-5 and J is TRBJ2-1; the match to TRBD1 covers 9 bases. J gave up 4 bases and V 5 bases, and 7 bases lay outside the gene matches. The length of the CDR3 is 15 residues. The germline V gene has CDR1 SGHKS and CDR2 YYEKEE (reference sequence). The CDR3 sequence: CASRVDRGEYNEQFF. The CDR3, as DNA: TGTGCCAGCAGGGTGGACAGGGGAGAATACAATGAGCAGTTCTTC. Based on the CDR3 plus reference TRBV5-5 and TRBJ2-1, the full variable domain is DAGVTQSPTHLIKTRGQQVTLRCSPISGHKSVSWYQQVLGQGPQFIFQYYEKEERGRGNFPDRFSARQFPNYSSELNVNALLLGDSALYLCASRVDRGEYNEQFFGPGTRLTVL.

Note on this clonotype: One junction end disagrees with the germline gene, perhaps due to a read error. V usage is TRBV6-5 and J usage is TRBJ2-3, with 12 bases that match TRBD2. CDR1 MNHEY and CDR2 SVGAGI come from the germline V gene. The CDR3 has 15 residues. CDR3 protein: CAGRPGLAGRDTQYF. In nucleotides, the CDR3 is TGTGCCGGCAGACCCGGACTAGCGGGGCGAGATACGCAGTATTTT.

V usage is TRBV6-2 or TRBV6-3 and J usage is TRBJ2-5; 9 bases match TRBD2. V lost 5 bases and J lost 11; bases outside the gene matches: 15. CDR1 and CDR2 (germline): MNHEY, SVGEGT. The length of the CDR3 is 15 residues. CDR3 in amino acids: CASSRGSSGNNEQYF. The CDR3 DNA follows: TGTGCCAGCAGTCGCGGCTCTAGCGGGAACAATGAGCAGTACTTC.

The chain combines TRBV29-1 with TRBJ1-1; D unresolved. Trimming shortened V by 2 bases and J by 2 bases, and 9 bases separated the two germline ends. The CDR3 is 13 amino acids. Germline CDR1 reads SQVTM; CDR2 reads ANQGSEA. The chain's CDR3 is CSVERDTNTEAFF. CDR3 in DNA: TGCAGCGTTGAAAGAGACACCAACACTGAAGCTTTCTTT.

There are many counts of this clonotype. This chain links TRBV4-3 with TRBJ1-2; D remains unclear. CDR1 and CDR2 from the germline V gene are LGHNA and YSLEER. The CDR3 contains 14 residues. The germline V and J ends were trimmed by 1 base and 1 base, with 7 bases remaining between them. CDR3 DNA: TGCGCCAGCAGCCAAGGGACGGGTAACTATGGCTACACCTTC. Translating gives CASSQGTGNYGYTF.

This clonotype was observed a handful of times. The V and J genes are TRBV12-3 or TRBV12-4 and TRBJ1-4; D ambiguous. V was shortened by 10 bases and J by 4 bases, with 13 bases between the two germline ends. This CDR3 contains 13 residues. DNA of the CDR3: TGTGCCATCCGGGAGGGTTTTAATGAAAAACTGTTTTTT. The encoded protein is CAIREGFNEKLFF.

As concerns this clonotype: The germline gene is not matched at one end of the junction; a read error may be the cause. This sequence joins TRBV5-1 and TRBJ2-3, with D hard to call. CDR3 length: 15 residues. Per the germline V gene, CDR1 is SGHRS and CDR2 is YFSETQ. The CDR3 here is CAGSWGPRPFDTQYF. The DNA for the CDR3 is TGCGCCGGCAGCTGGGGTCCTAGGCCCTTTGATACGCAGTATTTT.

V usage is TRBV25-1 and J usage is TRBJ1-2; 7 bases agree with TRBD1. Germline V CDR1 and CDR2: MGHDK, SYGVNS. The CDR3 has 12 residues. The V segment lost 4 bases and the J segment 7 bases; nucleotides outside the gene matches: 3. The CDR3 DNA is TGTGCCAGCAGTGGGGACAGTGGTGGCTACACCTTC. Its translation is CASSGDSGGYTF.

The rearrangement joins TRBV9 to TRBJ2-4, with D possibly matching TRBD2 (5 bases). The germline V gene has CDR1 SGDLS and CDR2 YYNGEE. CDR3 size: 13 residues. V lost 4 bases, J lost 13 bases, and 18 bases lay in between. The CDR3 loop is CASSFGNYNEQYF. The DNA for the CDR3 is TGTGCCAGCAGCTTCGGGAACTACAATGAGCAGTACTTC.

V and J are TRBV20-1 and TRBJ2-5; perhaps TRBD2 as D (6 bases). CDR1 and CDR2 from the germline V gene are DFQATT and SNEGSKA (reference sequence). The V and J ends lost 6 bases and 2 bases respectively, with 16 bases between them. The CDR3 has 14 residues. CDR3 amino acids: CSARRVAGQETQYF. The CDR3 region has the DNA TGCAGTGCGCGAAGAGTGGCGGGACAAGAGACCCAGTACTTC.

In its sample, this clonotype was seen many times. The rearrangement links TRBV7-9 to TRBJ1-1, with D possibly TRBD1 on 6 matching bases. Germline lookup yields CDR1 SEHNR and CDR2 FQNEAQ (reference sequence). This CDR3 is 14 amino acids long. V lost 5 bases and J lost 2, with 12 bases in between. The CDR3 region is CASSPEGVNTEAFF. The CDR3, as DNA: TGTGCCAGCAGCCCCGAGGGGGTAAACACTGAAGCTTTCTTT.

This clonotype has a handful of counts. The V and J genes are TRBV5-1 and TRBJ2-2; D is perhaps TRBD2 (6 bases). The germline V and J ends were trimmed by 0 bases and 2 bases, with 11 bases remaining between them. This CDR3 is built from 16 residues. In germline, CDR1 is SGHRS, CDR2 YFSETQ. CDR3 sequence reads: CASSLEAGLNTGELFF. For the CDR3, the DNA is TGCGCCAGCAGCTTGGAGGCTGGACTAAACACCGGGGAGCTGTTTTTT.

This chain connects TRBV14 to TRBJ2-1; D may correspond to TRBD1 or TRBD2 (5 bases each). Between the trimmed V and J ends, which lost 4 bases and 0 bases, there was a span of 16 bases. CDR3 length equals 17 residues. The germline gives CDR1 SGHDN, CDR2 FVKESK. The CDR3 spells CASSPHSGTPSYNEQFF. The CDR3 DNA reads TGTGCCAGCAGCCCACATTCCGGGACCCCCTCCTACAATGAGCAGTTCTTC.

The V gene is TRBV20-1, the J gene TRBJ1-1; D possibly corresponds to TRBD1 (6 bases). The germline V gene has CDR1 DFQATT and CDR2 SNEGSKA (reference sequence). Trimming removed 5 bases at V and 0 bases at J, with 10 bases between. This CDR3 has 13 residues. For the CDR3, the DNA is TGCAGTGCTGACGACAGGATGAACACTGAAGCTTTCTTT. It yields the protein CSADDRMNTEAFF.

The rearrangement uses TRBV6-5 and TRBJ2-7; 7 bases align to TRBD1. CDR3 length equals 13 residues. With V trimmed by 8 bases and J by 0 bases, 4 bases remained unmatched. Germline V gene lookup returns CDR1 MNHEY and CDR2 SVGAGI. In nucleotides, the CDR3 is TGTGCCAGCCGACAGGGCCTCTCCTACGAGCAGTACTTC. Translated, it gives CASRQGLSYEQYF.

The rearrangement joins TRBV18 to TRBJ2-7; D gene uncertain. Germline-derived CDR1 and CDR2 are KGHSH and LQKENI. CDR3 length equals 15 residues. V lost 0 bases and J 7 bases, leaving 16 bases between the germline ends. The DNA of the CDR3 is TGTGCCAGCTCACCACCGGAAGCAGGCCACAATGAGCAGTACTTC. Translation: CASSPPEAGHNEQYF.

This clonotype was found many times. The rearrangement links TRBV4-2 to TRBJ1-2; maybe TRBD1 (6 bases). Germline lookup yields CDR1 LGHNA and CDR2 YNFKEQ. Trimming cost V 3 bases and J 3 bases, with 14 bases left between them. The CDR3 has 15 residues. CDR3 amino acids: CASSQGTGNDYGYTF. The CDR3 nucleotides are TGTGCCAGCAGCCAGGGTACAGGGAACGACTATGGCTACACCTTC.

The chain joins TRBV6-2 or TRBV6-3 to TRBJ1-2, with D perhaps TRBD1 (5 bases). The CDR3 consists of 13 residues. Germline-derived CDR1 and CDR2 are MNHEY and SVGEGT. The germline V and J ends were trimmed by 0 bases and 8 bases, with 10 bases remaining between them. CDR3 DNA: TGTGCCAGCAGTTACTCAGGGGAGCAAGGCTACACCTTC. Translation: CASSYSGEQGYTF.

Of note for this clonotype: An end of the junction does not agree with germline; a read error may underlie this. CDR3: CASSLGPGTGTEAFF. The CDR3 coding sequence is TGCGCCAGCAGCTTGGGCCCAGGGACGGGCACTGAAGCTTTCTTT. The V call is TRBV5-6, the J call TRBJ1-1, with a weak D call TRBD1 (5 bases). The CDR3 runs to 15 residues. Per the germline V gene, CDR1 is SGHDT and CDR2 is YYEEEE. The full variable domain, with the rest looked up from reference TRBV5-6 and TRBJ1-1, is DAGVTQSPTHLIKTRGQQVTLRCSPKSGHDTVSWYQQALGQGPQFIFQYYEEEERQRGNFPDRFSGHQFPNYSSELNVNALLLGDSALYLCASSLGPGTGTEAFFGQGTRLTVV.